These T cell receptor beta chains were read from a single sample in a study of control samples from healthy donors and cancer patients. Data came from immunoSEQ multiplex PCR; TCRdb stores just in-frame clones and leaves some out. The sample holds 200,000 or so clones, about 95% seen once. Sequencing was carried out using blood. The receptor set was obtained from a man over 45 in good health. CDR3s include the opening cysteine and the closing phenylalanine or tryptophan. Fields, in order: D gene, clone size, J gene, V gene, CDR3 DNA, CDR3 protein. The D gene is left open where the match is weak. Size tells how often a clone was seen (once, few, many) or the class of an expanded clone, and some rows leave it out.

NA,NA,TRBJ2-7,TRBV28,TGTGCCAGCAGTCTGGGACAATCACTTAGCCCCTACGAGCAGTACTTC,CASSLGQSLSPYEQYF
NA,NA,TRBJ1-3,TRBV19,TGTGCCAGTAGTTATCCGGGCTCCTCTGGAAACACCATATATTTT,CASSYPGSSGNTIYF
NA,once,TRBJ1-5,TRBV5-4,TGTGCCAGCAGCTTGGGACAGGATCAGCCCCAGCATTTT,CASSLGQDQPQHF
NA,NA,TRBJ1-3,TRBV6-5,TGTGCCACCCGACCCGGGATTTTTGGAAACACCATATATTTT,CATRPGIFGNTIYF
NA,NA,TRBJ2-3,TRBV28,TGTGCCAGCAGAAGGACAGTCGGAGATACGCAGTATTTT,CASRRTVGDTQYF
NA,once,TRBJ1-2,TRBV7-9,TGTGCCAGCAGCTTTGCAGCACTTCTCTATGGCTACACCTTC,CASSFAALLYGYTF
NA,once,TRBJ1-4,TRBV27,TGTGCCAGCAGTCAGCTAGGGGGTCGGGCTAATGAAAAACTGTTTTTT,CASSQLGGRANEKLFF
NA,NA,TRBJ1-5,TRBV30,TGTGCCTGGAAAGGGATGGGCAATCAGCCCCAGCATTTT,CAWKGMGNQPQHF
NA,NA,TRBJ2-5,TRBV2,TGTGCCAGCAGTGAGAGGGGTCAAGAGACCCAGTACTTC,CASSERGQETQYF
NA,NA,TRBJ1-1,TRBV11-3,TGTGCCAGCAGCCCTAGCAGCGAGGCGAACACTGAAGCTTTCTTT,CASSPSSEANTEAFF
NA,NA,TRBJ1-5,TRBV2,TGTGCCAGCAGTGATAACCCGGTTGGGCCCCAGCATTTT,CASSDNPVGPQHF
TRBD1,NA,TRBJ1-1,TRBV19,TGTGCCAGTAGTATTACCGGGACAGGGCGGAACACTGAAGCTTTCTTT,CASSITGTGRNTEAFF
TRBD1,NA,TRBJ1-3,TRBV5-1,TGCGCCAGCAGCTTGGCCAGGGGGTCTGGAAACACCATATATTTT,CASSLARGSGNTIYF
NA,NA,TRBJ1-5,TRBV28,TGTGCCAGCAGTTCGCTGGGGTTTAGCAATCAGCCCCAGCATTTT,CASSSLGFSNQPQHF
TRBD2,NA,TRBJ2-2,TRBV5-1,TGCGCCAGCAGCTTAGCGGGGGGGCCAAACACCGGGGAGCTGTTTTTT,CASSLAGGPNTGELFF
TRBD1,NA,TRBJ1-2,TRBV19,TGTGCCAGTAGTATGGGGGACAGGAACTATGGCTACACCTTC,CASSMGDRNYGYTF
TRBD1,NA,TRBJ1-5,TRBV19,TGTGCCAGTAGCCGGACAGGGGCTCTTGATCAGCCCCAGCATTTT,CASSRTGALDQPQHF
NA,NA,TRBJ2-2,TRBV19,TGTGCCAGTAGTATTAGGTCAGGGACAACCGGGGAGCTGTTTTTT,CASSIRSGTTGELFF
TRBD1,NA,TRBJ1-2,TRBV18,TGTGCCAGCTCACCAATTGACAGGGACGGAGGCTACACCTTC,CASSPIDRDGGYTF
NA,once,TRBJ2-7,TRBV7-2,TGTGCCAGCAGCTTGGTCGGTGCCTACGAGCAGTACTTC,CASSLVGAYEQYF
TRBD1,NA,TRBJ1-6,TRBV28,TGTGCCAGCAGTGTGACAGGGTGGGGCTCACCCCTCCACTTT,CASSVTGWGSPLHF
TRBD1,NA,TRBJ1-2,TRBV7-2,TGTGCCAGCAGCTCAGGGACAGGGGCAGGCTACACCTTC,CASSSGTGAGYTF
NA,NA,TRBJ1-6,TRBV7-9,TGTGCCAGCAGCCTCGACGCGGGCTCACCCCTCCACTTT,CASSLDAGSPLHF
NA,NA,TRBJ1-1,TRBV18,TGTGCCAGCTCACCACCGCAGGGTCCGAACACTGAAGCTTTCTTT,CASSPPQGPNTEAFF
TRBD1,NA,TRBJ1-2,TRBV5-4,TGTGCCAGCAGCTTACAGGGGGCCTCTGGCTACACCTTC,CASSLQGASGYTF
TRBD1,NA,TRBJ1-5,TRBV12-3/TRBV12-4,TGTGCCAGCACCGGACAGGGAAATCAGCCCCAGCATTTT,CASTGQGNQPQHF
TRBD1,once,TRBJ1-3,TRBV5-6,TGTGCCAGCAGCTTGACCGGACAGGCTGGAAACACCATATATTTT,CASSLTGQAGNTIYF
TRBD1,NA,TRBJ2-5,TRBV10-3,TGTGCCATCAGTGAATATGACAGGGGTCGAGAGACCCAGTACTTC,CAISEYDRGRETQYF
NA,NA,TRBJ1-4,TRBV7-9,TGTGCCAGCAGCTCCTGGCCGGACGATGAAAAACTGTTTTTT,CASSSWPDDEKLFF
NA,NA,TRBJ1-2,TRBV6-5,TGTGCCAGCAGCCGAGACAGGCTAGGAGGCTACACCTTC,CASSRDRLGGYTF
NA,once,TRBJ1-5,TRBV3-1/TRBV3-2,TGTGCCAGCAGCCAAGCGGTTAGCAATCAGCCCCAGCATTTT,CASSQAVSNQPQHF
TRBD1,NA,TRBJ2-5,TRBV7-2,TGTGCCAGCAACATACAGGGGGCAGAGACCCAGTACTTC,CASNIQGAETQYF
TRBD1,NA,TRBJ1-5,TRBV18,TGTGCCAGCTCAACGCGTACAGGGGGCGATTCTCAGCCCCAGCATTTT,CASSTRTGGDSQPQHF
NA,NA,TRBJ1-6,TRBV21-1,TGTGCCAGCGGTCCGCGGGGACAGGGTAATTCACCCCTCCACTTT,CASGPRGQGNSPLHF
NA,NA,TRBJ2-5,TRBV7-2,TGTGCCAGCGCCAGACAGAGCCAAGAGACCCAGTACTTC,CASARQSQETQYF
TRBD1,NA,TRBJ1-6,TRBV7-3,TGTGCCAGCAGCCTAGGGACAGGGAGTAATTCACCCCTCCACTTT,CASSLGTGSNSPLHF
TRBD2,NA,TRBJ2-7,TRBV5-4,TGTGCCAGCAGCCCTAGCGGGGGGTACGAGCAGTACTTC,CASSPSGGYEQYF